This T cell receptor (beta chain) was sequenced during a study of T cell repertoires in cytomegalovirus infection. The CDR3 has 15 residues. Trimming removed 4 bases from V and 7 bases from J; junction bases left unmatched: 12. The germline gives CDR1 PRHDT, CDR2 FYEKMQ (reference sequence). This clonotype has a handful of counts. MiXCR, run by TCRdb on the reads, gives a single entry per CDR3 protein. The table lists under 600,000 distinct CDR3 sequences, more than 15% of them singletons. The sequenced material came from CD8+ T cells from PBMCs. The chain carries TRBV13 and TRBJ2-7, with TRBD2 matching 8 bases. This clonotype originated in a human donor in good health (CMV status not recorded). Some clones in this sample may be carry-over from other donors' samples. CDR3 loop: CASSSRTSPGGEQYF. CDR3 sequence (DNA): TGTGCCAGCAGCTCCCGGACTAGCCCCGGGGGGGAGCAGTACTTC.